This T cell receptor beta chain was sequenced during a study of radiation and T cells in renal cell carcinoma. Study details: Nephrectomy followed 15 Gy stereotactic body radiation by 4 weeks. Study-wide findings and caveats: From baseline, blood top tumor clonotypes peaked at 2 weeks post-radiation.

The time point here: blood 2 weeks post-SBRT. The treatment was: 15 Gy SBRT to primary tumor, nephrectomy 4 weeks later. Radiation-treated patients gave blood at baseline, week 2 and week 4. The tumor was a clear cell renal cell carcinoma. Sequenced by immunoSEQ multiplex PCR; TCRdb stores in-frame clones only, minus some. The sample has around 130,000 clones; around four fifths are singletons. This clone was seen just once. The antigen is undetermined. The CDR3 runs to 15 residues. Germline loops: CDR1 KGHSH, CDR2 LQKENI. V lost 0 bases to trimming and J lost 6 bases, with 12 bases between them. The rearrangement uses TRBV18 and TRBJ1-5; D perhaps matches TRBD1 (5 bases). The sample was blood, taken from a patient whose treatment included radiotherapy and nephrectomy. This sequence was found in a woman aged 55-70 years with renal cell carcinoma. In nucleotides, the CDR3 is TGTGCCAGCTCACCACCAGCAGGGATCGGTCAGCCCCAGCATTTT. Protein: CASSPPAGIGQPQHF.